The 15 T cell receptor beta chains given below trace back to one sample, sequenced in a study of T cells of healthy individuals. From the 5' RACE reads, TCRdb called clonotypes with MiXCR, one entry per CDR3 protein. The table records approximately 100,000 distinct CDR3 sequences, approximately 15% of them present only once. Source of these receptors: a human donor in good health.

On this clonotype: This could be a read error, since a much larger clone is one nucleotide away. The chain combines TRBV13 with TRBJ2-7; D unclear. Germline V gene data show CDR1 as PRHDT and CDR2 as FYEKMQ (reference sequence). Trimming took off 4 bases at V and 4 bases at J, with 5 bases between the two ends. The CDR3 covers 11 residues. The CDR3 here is CASSSRYEQYF. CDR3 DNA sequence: TGTGCCAGCAGCTCGAGATACGAGCAGTACTTC.

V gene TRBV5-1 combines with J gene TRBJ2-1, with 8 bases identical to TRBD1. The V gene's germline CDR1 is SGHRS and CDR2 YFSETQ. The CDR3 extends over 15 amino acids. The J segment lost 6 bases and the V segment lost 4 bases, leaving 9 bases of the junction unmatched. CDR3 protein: CASSTDRVPLNEQFF. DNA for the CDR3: TGCGCCAGCAGCACGGACAGGGTACCCCTCAATGAGCAGTTCTTC. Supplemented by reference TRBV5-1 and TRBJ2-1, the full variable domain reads KAGVTQTPRYLIKTRGQQVTLSCSPISGHRSVSWYQQTPGQGLQFLFEYFSETQRNKGNFPGRFSGRQFSNSRSEMNVSTLELGDSALYLCASSTDRVPLNEQFFGPGTRLTVL.

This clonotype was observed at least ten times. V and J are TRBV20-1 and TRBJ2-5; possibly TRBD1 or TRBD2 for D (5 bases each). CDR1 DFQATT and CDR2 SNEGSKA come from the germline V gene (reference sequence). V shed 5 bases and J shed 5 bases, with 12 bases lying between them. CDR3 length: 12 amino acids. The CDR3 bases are TGCAGTGCTGGGACCATCGGGGAGACCCAGTACTTC. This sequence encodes CSAGTIGETQYF.

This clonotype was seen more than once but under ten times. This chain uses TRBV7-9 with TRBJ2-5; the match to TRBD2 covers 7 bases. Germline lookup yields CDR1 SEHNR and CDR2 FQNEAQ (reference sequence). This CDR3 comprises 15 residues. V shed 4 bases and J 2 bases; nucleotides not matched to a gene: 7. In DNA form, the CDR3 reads TGTGCCAGCAGCTGGTCCGGGACTACACAAGAGACCCAGTACTTC. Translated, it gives CASSWSGTTQETQYF.

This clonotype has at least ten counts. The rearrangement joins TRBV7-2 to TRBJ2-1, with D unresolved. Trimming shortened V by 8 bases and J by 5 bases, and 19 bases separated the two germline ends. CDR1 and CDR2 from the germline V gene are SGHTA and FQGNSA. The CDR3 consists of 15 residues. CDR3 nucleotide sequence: TGTGCCAGCGGTTTGGTCTTCGGCAGCAACAATGAGCAGTTCTTC. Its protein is CASGLVFGSNNEQFF.

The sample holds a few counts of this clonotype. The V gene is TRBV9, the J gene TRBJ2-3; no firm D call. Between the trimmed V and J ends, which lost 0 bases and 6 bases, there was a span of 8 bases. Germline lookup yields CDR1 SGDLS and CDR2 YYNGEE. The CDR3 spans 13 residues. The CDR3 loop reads CASSVDRSDTQYF. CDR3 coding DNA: TGTGCCAGCAGCGTAGACAGATCTGATACGCAGTATTTT.

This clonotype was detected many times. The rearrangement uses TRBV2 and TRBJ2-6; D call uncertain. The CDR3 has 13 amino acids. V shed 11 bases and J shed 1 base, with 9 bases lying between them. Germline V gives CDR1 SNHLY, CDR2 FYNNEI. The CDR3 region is CAEGQSGANVLTF. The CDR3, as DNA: TGTGCCGAAGGGCAGTCTGGGGCCAACGTCCTGACTTTC.

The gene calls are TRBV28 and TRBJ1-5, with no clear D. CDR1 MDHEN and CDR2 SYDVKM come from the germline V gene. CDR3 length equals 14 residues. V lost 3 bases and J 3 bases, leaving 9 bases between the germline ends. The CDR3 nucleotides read TGTGCCAGCAGTTTTTCCAGTTACAATCAGCCCCAGCATTTT. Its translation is CASSFSSYNQPQHF.

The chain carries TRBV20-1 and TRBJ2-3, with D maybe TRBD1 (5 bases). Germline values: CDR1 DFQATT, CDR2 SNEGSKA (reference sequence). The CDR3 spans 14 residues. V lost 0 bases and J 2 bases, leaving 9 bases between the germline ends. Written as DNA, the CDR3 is TGCAGTGCTAGAGATTTCAGGGACACAGATACGCAGTATTTT. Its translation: CSARDFRDTDTQYF.

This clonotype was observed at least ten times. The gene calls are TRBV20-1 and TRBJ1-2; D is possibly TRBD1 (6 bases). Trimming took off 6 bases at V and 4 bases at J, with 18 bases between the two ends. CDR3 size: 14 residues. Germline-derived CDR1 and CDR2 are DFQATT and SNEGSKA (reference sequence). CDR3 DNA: TGCAGTGCGAGGATAGACAGGTCTTTCTATGGCTACACCTTC. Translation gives CSARIDRSFYGYTF.

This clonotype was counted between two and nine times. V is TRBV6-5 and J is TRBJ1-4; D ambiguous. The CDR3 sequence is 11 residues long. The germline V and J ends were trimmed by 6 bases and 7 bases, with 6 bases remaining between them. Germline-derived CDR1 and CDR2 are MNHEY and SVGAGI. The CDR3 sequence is CASRNTEKLFF. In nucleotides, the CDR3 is TGTGCCAGCAGGAACACTGAAAAACTGTTTTTT.

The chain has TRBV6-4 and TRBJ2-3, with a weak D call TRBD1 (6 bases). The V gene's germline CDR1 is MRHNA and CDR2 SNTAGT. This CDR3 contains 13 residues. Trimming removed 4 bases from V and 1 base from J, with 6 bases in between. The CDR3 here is CASSGQGTDTQYF. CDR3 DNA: TGTGCCAGCAGTGGACAGGGCACAGATACGCAGTATTTT.

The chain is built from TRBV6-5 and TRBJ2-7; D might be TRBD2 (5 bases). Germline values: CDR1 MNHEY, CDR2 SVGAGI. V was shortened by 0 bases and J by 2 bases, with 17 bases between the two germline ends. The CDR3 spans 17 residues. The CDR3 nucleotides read TGTGCCAGCAGTTACTCCCGGGATCCCCATGTTGCCTACGAGCAGTACTTC. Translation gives CASSYSRDPHVAYEQYF.

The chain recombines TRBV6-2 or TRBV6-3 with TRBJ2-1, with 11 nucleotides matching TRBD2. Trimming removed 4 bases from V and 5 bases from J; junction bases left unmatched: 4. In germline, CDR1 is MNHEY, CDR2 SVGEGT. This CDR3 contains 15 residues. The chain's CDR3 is CASSSRLAGNNEQFF. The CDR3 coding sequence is TGTGCCAGCAGTTCCCGACTAGCGGGAAACAATGAGCAGTTCTTC.

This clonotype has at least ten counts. CDR3 in DNA: TGCAGCGTTGGGGCGGGAGCGAGCACAGATACGCAGTATTTT. Protein product: CSVGAGASTDTQYF. The J gene is TRBJ2-3, the V gene TRBV29-1, with 7 bases aligning to TRBD2. V gave up 4 bases and J gave up 0 bases; unmatched junction bases: 4. CDR1 is SQVTM, CDR2 ANQGSEA, per germline. The CDR3 is made up of 14 amino acids.